A selection of T cell receptor beta chains follows, all from one sample in a study of tumor-infiltrating lymphocytes in oesophageal squamous cell carcinoma. TCRdb analysed the PCR reads with MiXCR anew, one entry per CDR3 protein. The repertoire includes roughly 14,000 distinct CDR3 sequences, 45% to 50% of them detected once, and about half sits in the top ten. Sequencing was carried out using blood. These receptors all come from a male donor with esophageal squamous cell carcinoma. The CDR3 runs from the conserved cysteine through the conserved F or W. The D gene is left open where the match is weak. A row's size may be missing; if present it is once, few, many or a size class.

V gene,D gene,clone size,J gene,CDR3 protein,CDR3 DNA
TRBV6-8,TRBD2,NA,TRBJ2-4,CASALAGRDEQYF,TGTGCCAGCGCCCTAGCGGGACGCGATGAGCAGTACTTC
TRBV7-9,NA,NA,TRBJ2-4,CASSPPGWNIQYF,TGTGCCAGCAGCCCCCCTGGGTGGAACATTCAGTACTTC
TRBV7-3,NA,many,TRBJ2-7,CASSPLLSSSEQYF,TGTGCCAGCAGCCCACTTCTTTCTAGCTCTGAGCAGTACTTC
TRBV7-8,NA,NA,TRBJ2-1,CASSLSEVRKETQFF,TGTGCCAGCAGCTTAAGTGAGGTCAGAAAAGAGACCCAGTTCTTC
TRBV7-3,NA,NA,TRBJ2-1,CASSPMGREYNEQFF,TGTGCCAGCAGCCCGATGGGACGGGAGTACAATGAGCAGTTCTTC
TRBV6-5,NA,few,TRBJ2-7,CASSFGGLSYEQYF,TGTGCCAGCAGTTTTGGGGGGCTCTCCTACGAGCAGTACTTC
TRBV6-4,TRBD2,many,TRBJ2-3,CASSVRPSGAGSTDTQYF,TGTGCCAGCTCCGTTCGCCCTAGCGGAGCAGGCAGCACAGATACGCAGTATTTT
TRBV12-3/TRBV12-4,NA,NA,TRBJ2-7,CASSLRVSYEQYF,TGTGCCAGCAGTCTCCGAGTCTCCTACGAGCAGTACTTC
TRBV11-1,TRBD1,NA,TRBJ2-1,CASSLWAGGYNEQFF,TGTGCCAGCAGCTTATGGGCAGGGGGTTACAATGAGCAGTTCTTC
TRBV7-2,NA,NA,TRBJ2-5,CASSPQETQYF,TGTGCCAGCAGCCCGCAAGAGACCCAGTACTTC
TRBV6-1,NA,NA,TRBJ1-1,CASSRNWDTEAFF,TGTGCCAGCAGTCGAAATTGGGACACTGAAGCTTTCTTT
TRBV5-4,NA,few,TRBJ2-7,CASSLLEYEQYF,TGTGCCAGCAGCTTGCTCGAATACGAGCAGTACTTC
TRBV6-6,TRBD2,few,TRBJ2-7,CASSYGGGGSEQYF,TGTGCCAGCAGTTACGGCGGGGGGGGGAGCGAGCAGTACTTC
TRBV7-3,NA,few,TRBJ2-1,CASSLRSGVTYEQFF,TGTGCCAGCAGCTTAAGGTCGGGAGTAACGTATGAGCAGTTCTTC
TRBV5-1,TRBD2,many,TRBJ2-7,CASSRSGNTYEQYF,TGCGCCAGCAGCCGGAGCGGGAACACCTACGAGCAGTACTTC
TRBV6-6,NA,once,TRBJ2-1,CASSSAGLSYNEQFF,TGTGCCAGCAGTAGCGCGGGCCTGAGTTACAATGAGCAGTTCTTC
TRBV7-6,NA,NA,TRBJ2-7,CASSLSGGDPYEQYF,TGTGCCAGCAGCTTATCGGGTGGAGACCCGTACGAGCAGTACTTC
TRBV7-2,NA,NA,TRBJ2-7,CASSLGRVYEQYF,TGTGCCAGCAGCTTAGGGAGGGTGTACGAGCAGTACTTC
TRBV7-2,TRBD2,NA,TRBJ2-3,CASSLEYGLAGDTDTQYF,TGTGCCAGCAGCTTAGAGTATGGGCTAGCGGGGGACACAGATACGCAGTATTTT
TRBV3-1,TRBD1,NA,TRBJ1-1,CASSQAYRDRKAFF,TGTGCCAGCAGCCAGGCCTACCGGGACAGGAAAGCTTTCTTT
TRBV28,NA,few,TRBJ2-7,CASSERYEQYF,TGTGCCAGCAGCGAACGGTACGAGCAGTACTTC
TRBV7-9,TRBD2,NA,TRBJ2-1,CASSRIAGARGEQFF,TGTGCCAGCAGCCGTATAGCGGGAGCCAGGGGTGAGCAGTTCTTC
TRBV5-6,NA,many,TRBJ2-6,CASSLAPRTGANVLTF,TGTGCCAGCAGCTTGGCCCCCCGAACTGGGGCCAACGTCCTGACTTTC
TRBV5-1,NA,few,TRBJ2-5,CASSLAMGYQETQYF,TGCGCCAGCAGCTTGGCCATGGGGTACCAAGAGACCCAGTACTTC
TRBV7-3,NA,NA,TRBJ2-1,CASSLQSGSYNEQFF,TGTGCCAGCAGCTTACAGTCAGGGTCCTACAATGAGCAGTTCTTC
TRBV28,TRBD2,NA,TRBJ2-7,CASMLGLAPSYEQYF,TGTGCCAGCATGCTCGGACTAGCGCCCTCCTACGAGCAGTACTTC
TRBV2,TRBD2,few,TRBJ2-5,CASKSGGRPDNEQYF,TGTGCCAGCAAATCTGGCGGGAGGCCCGACAATGAGCAGTACTTC
TRBV11-2,NA,NA,TRBJ1-2,CASSLDLTRFYGYTF,TGTGCCAGCAGCTTAGATCTCACTCGTTTTTATGGCTACACCTTC
TRBV7-6,NA,few,TRBJ2-1,CASSLGHNNEQFF,TGTGCCAGCAGCTTGGGACATAACAATGAGCAGTTCTTC
TRBV7-2,TRBD1,NA,TRBJ2-7,CASSSGGSSYEQYF,TGTGCCAGCAGCTCAGGGGGCAGCTCCTACGAGCAGTACTTC
TRBV7-3,NA,NA,TRBJ2-2,CASSLTSAFTGELFF,TGTGCCAGCAGCTTAACTAGCGCGTTCACCGGGGAGCTGTTTTTT
TRBV6-1,NA,many,TRBJ2-7,CASSPTSGTYGLEQYF,TGTGCCAGCAGTCCCACCAGCGGAACATACGGGTTGGAGCAGTACTTC
TRBV15,TRBD1,NA,TRBJ2-1,CATRKGTGEYNEQFF,TGTGCCACCAGAAAGGGGACAGGGGAGTACAATGAGCAGTTCTTC
TRBV12-3/TRBV12-4,NA,few,TRBJ1-3,CASSFIWRTTGNTIYF,TGTGCCAGCAGTTTTATCTGGCGGACTACTGGAAACACCATATATTTT
TRBV19,TRBD1,few,TRBJ2-7,CASSIGTDSYEQYF,TGTGCCAGTAGTATCGGGACAGACTCCTACGAGCAGTACTTC
TRBV12-3/TRBV12-4,TRBD1,NA,TRBJ1-4,CASSLGRTGANEKLFF,TGTGCCAGCAGTTTAGGAAGGACAGGCGCTAATGAAAAACTGTTTTTT
TRBV6-6,TRBD2,few,TRBJ2-7,CASSYGSGRFGNEQYF,TGTGCCAGCAGTTACGGTAGCGGGAGGTTCGGCAATGAGCAGTACTTC
TRBV7-9,NA,NA,TRBJ2-1,CASSFSTGTEGRETQFF,TGTGCCAGCAGCTTCTCTACCGGGACAGAGGGGCGGGAGACCCAGTTCTTC
TRBV7-4,NA,NA,TRBJ2-3,CASSHSLTTDTQYF,TGTGCCAGCAGCCATAGCCTAACGACAGATACGCAGTATTTT
TRBV6-6,NA,few,TRBJ2-1,CASSYVGGVNEQFF,TGTGCCAGCAGTTACGTTGGAGGAGTGAATGAGCAGTTCTTC
TRBV6-1,NA,NA,TRBJ1-1,CASVRQGNTEAFF,TGTGCCAGCGTGAGGCAGGGGAACACTGAAGCTTTCTTT
TRBV27,NA,many,TRBJ2-5,CASSLKGQDNEQYF,TGTGCCAGCAGTTTAAAGGGGCAGGACAATGAGCAGTACTTC
TRBV6-5,TRBD2,NA,TRBJ2-1,CASSGTNSYNEQFF,TGTGCCAGCAGTGGGACTAACTCCTACAATGAGCAGTTCTTC
TRBV28,TRBD2,many,TRBJ2-7,CASGIAGAFYEQYF,TGTGCCAGCGGGATAGCGGGAGCTTTCTACGAGCAGTACTTC
TRBV28,NA,few,TRBJ2-7,CASSLLEGPEQYF,TGTGCCAGCAGTTTACTAGAAGGGCCCGAGCAGTACTTC
TRBV7-3,NA,NA,TRBJ1-5,CASSPQRDQPQHF,TGTGCCAGCAGCCCCCAAAGGGATCAGCCCCAGCATTTT
TRBV7-6,TRBD1,NA,TRBJ1-4,CASSPGQGSGEKLFF,TGTGCCAGCAGCCCGGGACAGGGGTCGGGTGAAAAACTGTTTTTT
TRBV6-1,TRBD1,many,TRBJ2-1,CASSSQGARNEQFF,TGTGCCAGCAGTTCACAGGGGGCGCGGAATGAGCAGTTCTTC
TRBV6-8,NA,NA,TRBJ2-3,CASSSQAGDTQYF,TGTGCCAGCAGTTCCCAGGCGGGGGATACGCAGTATTTT
TRBV4-1,TRBD2,NA,TRBJ2-7,CASRLTSGSYNEQYF,TGCGCCAGCAGACTGACTAGCGGGAGCTACAATGAGCAGTACTTC
TRBV7-2,TRBD1,many,TRBJ2-3,CASSARQGGSTDTQYF,TGTGCCAGCAGCGCTCGACAGGGTGGGAGCACAGATACGCAGTATTTT
TRBV11-2,TRBD2,few,TRBJ2-5,CASSLGNSGLGSETQYF,TGTGCCAGCAGCTTAGGAAATAGCGGGCTTGGTTCAGAGACCCAGTACTTC
TRBV7-6,NA,medium-sized,TRBJ2-1,CASSTRGQGTLAGRNNEQFF,TGTGCCAGCAGCACGAGAGGACAGGGAACTCTAGCGGGACGGAACAATGAGCAGTTCTTC
TRBV7-2,NA,many,TRBJ2-1,CASSLGGMGQFF,TGTGCCAGCAGCTTAGGAGGTATGGGGCAGTTCTTC
TRBV5-4,NA,few,TRBJ1-2,CASSSLERALYGYTF,TGTGCCAGCAGCTCCCTGGAGAGGGCCCTATATGGCTACACCTTC
TRBV7-2,NA,NA,TRBJ2-7,CASSLAWPWDEQYF,TGTGCCAGCAGCTTAGCCTGGCCGTGGGACGAGCAGTACTTC
TRBV7-6,NA,NA,TRBJ1-3,CASSLYGRENTIYF,TGTGCCAGCAGCTTATATGGCAGGGAAAACACCATATATTTT